This note documents a single T cell receptor (beta chain) sequence. From germline, CDR1 is SGHTA and CDR2 FQGTGA. The CDR3 extends over 15 amino acids. V lost 3 bases, J lost 5 bases, and 5 bases stayed unmatched. The entry originates in a study of blood T cell repertoires in COVID-19. Background on the study: Some COVID-19 samples were acute and others convalescent; all came from the United States, Italy and Spain. T cells, B-cell-depleted T cells, or PBMCs supplied cDNA or gDNA.

The repertoire was sequenced with immunoSEQ multiplex PCR; TCRdb's copy has only in-frame clones and lacks some. The sample contains fewer than 150,000 clones, 75% to 90% of which appear only once. This clonotype was sampled from a human donor in a cohort sampled during active COVID-19. The rearrangement uses TRBV7-3 and TRBJ2-2, with 8 nucleotides matching TRBD1. Sequenced material: peripheral blood. The CDR3 DNA sequence: TGTGCCAGCAGCTTGACAGGGGCTGCGACCGGGGAGCTGTTTTTT. This translates into CASSLTGAATGELFF.